This is a list of T cell receptor beta chains from one sample in a study of PD-1 blockade in mismatch repair-deficient tumors. Sequenced by immunoSEQ multiplex PCR; TCRdb stores in-frame clones only, minus some. The repertoire holds roughly 120,000 clones, with 88% as singletons. This material consisted of peripheral blood, taken 70 to 72 weeks after starting pembrolizumab. The origin of the receptors is an adult with mismatch repair-deficient cancer. CDR3s include the opening cysteine and the closing phenylalanine or tryptophan.

V	J	CDR3
TRBV19	TRBJ2-1	CASSIGLVKFF
TRBV19	TRBJ2-3	CASSIDLTSGRGDTQYF
TRBV15	TRBJ2-1	CATSRDGYNEQFF
TRBV4-1	TRBJ2-3	CASSQNLAGRTDTQYF
TRBV4-1	TRBJ2-7	CASSLTGGDYEQYF
TRBV2	TRBJ2-5	CASSGLAGSETQYF
TRBV11-2	TRBJ2-3	CASSFLPGLGPDTQYF
TRBV5-1	TRBJ2-7	CASSRTLAGGQYEQYF
TRBV18	TRBJ2-2	CASSPRLAGGHANTGELFF
TRBV11-1	TRBJ2-1	CASSLRRQASSYNEQFF
TRBV18	TRBJ2-7	CASSLAVSYEQYF
TRBV19	TRBJ2-7	CASSINFGVIPYEQYF
TRBV18	TRBJ2-7	CASSPGTASYEQYF
TRBV6-6	TRBJ1-1	CASSPRGTGDTEAFF
TRBV4-1	TRBJ2-1	CASSQVLEDNEQFF
TRBV15	TRBJ2-2	CATSSRTGTNTGELFF
TRBV10-3	TRBJ2-1	CAISDEGLYNEQFF
TRBV9	TRBJ2-5	CASSSAGTHQETQYF
TRBV7-9	TRBJ2-7	CASSLIASGGYEQYF
TRBV27	TRBJ2-2	CASSLLAGELFF
TRBV4-2	TRBJ2-7	CASSQLDGTYEQYF
TRBV23-1	TRBJ1-5	CASSQSGGQGGQPQHF
TRBV2	TRBJ2-5	CASSEGQSETQYF
TRBV6-5	TRBJ2-7	CASSYGASGNYEQYF
TRBV5-1	TRBJ2-1	CASSLGGSGRLEQFF
TRBV7-3	TRBJ2-7	CAGSSRLVLWPYEQYF
TRBV19	TRBJ2-3	CASHPLAGGPTDTQYF
TRBV5-1	TRBJ2-7	CASSFLRGGEQYF
TRBV4-1	TRBJ2-2	CASSHYPNSGELFF
TRBV27	TRBJ2-2	CASSLSSLAGPNTGELFF
TRBV7-9	TRBJ2-5	CASSLTSGRAGWVTQYF
TRBV15	TRBJ1-5	CATRSTGGWQPQHF
TRBV4-3	TRBJ2-7	CASSQDRWQGAYEQYF
TRBV2	TRBJ1-2	CASSESTQAGYTF
TRBV29-1	TRBJ2-5	CSVERVRQETQYF
TRBV4-1	TRBJ1-1	CASSQLGTHTEAFF
TRBV2	TRBJ1-3	CASSVRVDWNTIYF
TRBV28	TRBJ1-5	CASQTGQGINQPQHF
TRBV5-1	TRBJ2-1	CASSSGQRRDEQFF